This T cell receptor (beta chain) is from a study of blood T cell repertoires in COVID-19 (TCRdb year 2020). Study-level background: Samples from collaborators originated in the United States, Italy and Spain and spanned both the acute and convalescent phases of COVID-19. The material from the prospective study consisted of cDNA or gDNA derived from T cells, B-cell-depleted T cells, or PBMCs. Nearly every sample came with metadata listing a de-identified subject ID, COVID-19 status, age in years and sex. The repertoires were released in a freely available public database meant as a resource for research on the immune response to SARS-CoV-2. Samples came from the ongoing ImmuneRACE study (first 160 participants) plus 1,254 subjects from 6 global collaborators. Deeply sampled blood TCRbeta repertoires from subjects exposed to, actively infected with, or recovered from COVID-19 were included in the dataset. Where available, HLA class I and class II types were obtained from metadata supplied by the sample provider rather than from assay-based typing.

On this clone itself: Its antigen is still unknown. No much larger clone is present one base from it, and per-base qualities are unavailable.

The CDR3 sequence holds 15 residues, the cysteine and phenylalanine included. Solely the CDR3 DNA is kept, with 45 bases framed from the first base. In the germline V gene, CDR1 corresponds to SGHTA and CDR2 to FQGNSA. A distance of 8 bases separates the germline ends of V and J, which lose 1 base and 1 base respectively. Summary of the overall study and its limitations: Clinical and demographic metadata were provided uncurated, with the amount varying by source and participant.

Collaborating institutions collected whole blood in K2EDTA tubes following their own protocols. For TCRbeta analysis, collaborators shipped samples in one of three forms: frozen whole blood, isolated PBMCs, or DNA extracted from either of those sample types. TCRbeta CDR3 regions were amplified from genomic DNA by means of the immunoSEQ Assay, a bias-controlled multiplex PCR. In the authors' own workflow: The number of nucleated cells in each sample was estimated by amplification of reference gene primers within the assay. Sequence reads were collapsed and filtered to measure the absolute abundance of every unique TCRbeta CDR3 rearrangement. For each sample, productive Simpson clonality was calculated as the square root of Simpson's diversity index across productive rearrangements. What TCRdb holds here is the immuneACCESS table cut down to in-frame rearrangements. Part of the clones is not present; checked against another copy, under half of the missing clones reflect an unresolved V gene, and the others are unexplained. Clone size and the V and J calls come from that table; the DNA yielded D and trimming. For this sample the table gives 150,000 to 200,000 clones, of which about 87% were detected only once. The ten largest clones capture approximately 2.5% of the sample.

The rearranged chain carries TRBV7-2 and TRBJ2-1, and possibly TRBD2, on 6 matching bases. Sequencing was done on a sample of peripheral blood. The origin of this receptor is a man aged 35 to 55 with active or convalescent COVID-19. Here is the DNA: TGTGCCAGCAGCTTAGTAGCGGTATCCTACAATGAGCAGTTCTTC. Translated, this is CASSLVAVSYNEQFF.